Described below is a single TCR beta chain sequence and its context. This record comes from a study of blood T cell repertoires in COVID-19. Across the whole study: The study drew acute and convalescent COVID-19 samples from the United States, Italy and Spain.

V shed 4 bases and J shed 5 bases, with 13 bases lying between them. Germline assignment: CDR1 SGDLS and CDR2 YYNGEE. There are 15 residues in the CDR3. The authors' processing: Amplification of reference gene primers provided the estimated nucleated cell counts. TCRdb keeps only in-frame clones here, not all; method: immunoSEQ multiplex PCR. V and J calls and clone size come straight from that table; D and trimming were deduced from the DNA. The table lists roughly 250,000 clones, more than 60% of them singletons. The sequence came from a woman between 40 and 50 years old with active or convalescent COVID-19. The sample comprised peripheral blood. This sequence joins TRBV9 and TRBJ1-6; TRBD1 might be the D (5 bases). The CDR3 here is CASSSNGQNNSPLHF. In DNA form, the CDR3 reads TGTGCCAGCAGCTCTAATGGACAAAATAATTCACCCCTCCACTTT.